These T cell receptor beta chains were read from a single sample in a study of T cells after yellow fever vaccination. MiXCR was run by TCRdb on the 5' RACE reads, yielding one entry per CDR3 protein. The sample holds about 360,000 distinct CDR3 sequences, approximately 5.7% seen once. Sequences were derived from PBMCs, sampled 5 days after the yellow fever booster vaccination. The source is a man in his thirties or forties who received the YFV17D yellow fever vaccine. Each CDR3 is given with its conserved first and last residue. D genes are given only for firm matches. Clone size is shown for a subset of rows, as once, few, many or a class of expanded clone.

V gene,D gene,clone size,J gene,CDR3 DNA,CDR3 protein
TRBV20-1,.,many,TRBJ1-2,TGCAGTACCCAGGGATTTCTTGGCTACACCTTC,CSTQGFLGYTF
TRBV29-1,.,many,TRBJ2-7,TGCAGCATCTTAGGAGGGGAAAGAGGGTCCGACGAGCAGTACTTC,CSILGGERGSDEQYF
TRBV12-3/TRBV12-4,.,many,TRBJ2-1,TGTGCCAGCACCCTGGACAGTCTTACACTCCGTGAGCAGTTCTTC,CASTLDSLTLREQFF
TRBV4-1,TRBD2,few,TRBJ2-3,TGCGCCAGCAGCCAAGATCGAAGAGCGGGAGTGGATACGCAGTATTTT,CASSQDRRAGVDTQYF
TRBV7-2,TRBD2,.,TRBJ2-7,TGTGCCAGCAGCTGGAGGACTAGCGACTACGAGCAGTACTTC,CASSWRTSDYEQYF
TRBV12-3/TRBV12-4,.,many,TRBJ1-5,TGTGCCAGCAACCAACCTGGTCAGCCCCAGCATTTT,CASNQPGQPQHF
TRBV7-9,TRBD2,many,TRBJ2-1,TGTGCCAGCGGAGCGGGAGGCGGCTACAATGAGCAGTTCTTC,CASGAGGGYNEQFF
TRBV27,TRBD2,few,TRBJ2-1,TGTGCCAGCAGTTTATCTATACTAGCGGGGGACAATGAGCAGTTCTTC,CASSLSILAGDNEQFF
TRBV12-3/TRBV12-4,.,many,TRBJ2-7,TGTGCCAGCAATTCCCTGGGCACCAGCTACGAGCAGTACTTC,CASNSLGTSYEQYF
TRBV3-1,.,.,TRBJ1-5,TGTGCCAGCAGCCATGGTCTAAAGAATCAGCCCCAGCATTTT,CASSHGLKNQPQHF
TRBV20-1,TRBD1,many,TRBJ2-7,TGCAGCCCCTCGGACAGGCGGGCCTACGAGCAGTACTTC,CSPSDRRAYEQYF
TRBV5-1,TRBD1,few,TRBJ1-1,TGCGCCAGCAGCTTGGATGCAGGGGGCGACCCTTTCTTT,CASSLDAGGDPFF
TRBV19,TRBD1,.,TRBJ2-7,TGTGCCAGTTCCGGGACAGGGGTTGGCTACGAGCAGTACTTC,CASSGTGVGYEQYF
TRBV20-1,TRBD2,.,TRBJ2-3,TGCAGTGCTAGAGATCGGCTAGCGGGAGGCAGTGCTACGCAGTATTTT,CSARDRLAGGSATQYF
TRBV5-1,.,many,TRBJ2-7,TGCGCCAGCAGAGCGGAGTTCTACGAGCAGTACTTC,CASRAEFYEQYF
TRBV12-3/TRBV12-4,.,few,TRBJ2-3,TGTGCCAGCACCCACACAGATACGCAGTATTTT,CASTHTDTQYF
TRBV28,.,.,TRBJ2-3,TGTGCCAGCAACCCCTTCGGGACGGGCACAGATACGCAGTATTTT,CASNPFGTGTDTQYF
TRBV20-1,.,.,TRBJ2-1,TGCAGTGCTAGACTACCGTACAATGAGCAGTTCTTC,CSARLPYNEQFF
TRBV10-3,.,.,TRBJ2-2,TGTGCCATCAGTGAATCGCAGACGAACACCGGGGAGCTGTTTTTT,CAISESQTNTGELFF
TRBV6-2/TRBV6-3,.,few,TRBJ2-7,TGTGCCAGCAGTTACCTTGGCCCCCGCTCCGAGCAGTACTTC,CASSYLGPRSEQYF
TRBV20-1,.,.,TRBJ1-5,TGCAGTGCTACTGGACGGGGTGGGAGCAATCAGCCCCAGCATTTT,CSATGRGGSNQPQHF
TRBV7-2,TRBD1,.,TRBJ1-1,TGTGCCAGCAGCCTCGAGGGACAGTCGAACACTGAAGCTTTCTTT,CASSLEGQSNTEAFF
TRBV20-1,TRBD1,many,TRBJ2-3,TGCAGTGCGCGGGCAGGACAGGGGGCAGATACGCAGTATTTT,CSARAGQGADTQYF
TRBV20-1,.,many,TRBJ2-2,TGCAGTGCTAGGGGTGAGAGGGAAAGCAACACCGGGGAGCTGTTTTTT,CSARGERESNTGELFF
TRBV4-3,.,few,TRBJ2-2,TGCGCCAGCAGCCAAGCTTTAATAAGGTCCGGGGAGCTGTTTTTT,CASSQALIRSGELFF
TRBV3-1,.,few,TRBJ2-5,TGTGCCAGCAGCCGCCGGACTATTCAAGAGACCCAGTACTTC,CASSRRTIQETQYF
TRBV29-1,TRBD2,many,TRBJ2-1,TGCAGCGTGAGCGGGAGGGCCTTGGATGAGCAGTTCTTC,CSVSGRALDEQFF
TRBV4-3,TRBD2,many,TRBJ2-7,TGCGCCAGCAGCCATAATAGCGGGAGAGACGAGCAGTACTTC,CASSHNSGRDEQYF
TRBV9,.,many,TRBJ2-5,TGTGCCAGCGGGGAGACCCAGTACTTC,CASGETQYF
TRBV29-1,TRBD1,.,TRBJ2-5,TGCAGCGCCGAGCGGGACAGGGAAGAGACCCCGTACTTC,CSAERDREETPYF
TRBV7-2,.,many,TRBJ2-1,TGTGCCAGCAGCCTCGGCGGGCCCTACAATGAGCAGTTCTTC,CASSLGGPYNEQFF
TRBV20-1,.,many,TRBJ2-1,TGCAGTGCTAGTTTCCCCTACGGGAGAGATTACAATGAGCAGTTCTTC,CSASFPYGRDYNEQFF
TRBV12-3/TRBV12-4,TRBD1,few,TRBJ1-2,TGTGCCAGCAGTTTAGCGCGCGCAGGGGGGTGGAATGGCTACACCTTC,CASSLARAGGWNGYTF
TRBV7-9,.,few,TRBJ1-4,TGTGCCAGCAGCCCAGAGGAACAGAGGGAAAAACTGTTTTTT,CASSPEEQREKLFF
TRBV7-2,.,.,TRBJ2-3,TGTGCCAGCAGCCAACAGGGAGGGGGCACAGATACGCAGTATTTT,CASSQQGGGTDTQYF
TRBV28,.,few,TRBJ2-2,TGTGCCAGCAGTTCCCCCGGGGTAGCGGCGAACACCGGGGAGCTGTTTTTT,CASSSPGVAANTGELFF
TRBV29-1,.,.,TRBJ2-7,TGCAGCGTTACGGAGGGGGGTAGCGCCTACGAGCAGTACTTC,CSVTEGGSAYEQYF
TRBV12-3/TRBV12-4,.,many,TRBJ1-5,TGTGCCAGCAGTTTACGGGACCTAAGGCAGCCCCAGCATTTT,CASSLRDLRQPQHF
TRBV7-8,.,few,TRBJ1-5,TGTGCCAGCAGCTTCGCCCGCGGCAATCAGCCCCAGCATTTT,CASSFARGNQPQHF
TRBV18,.,.,TRBJ2-2,TGTGCCAGCTCACCTCGCGGTCAGGAGACGAACACCGGGGAGCTGTTTTTT,CASSPRGQETNTGELFF
TRBV29-1,.,few,TRBJ2-3,TGCAGCGCCGAAGTGAGGATCACGCAGTATTTT,CSAEVRITQYF
TRBV7-9,.,many,TRBJ1-6,TGTGCCAGCAGCTTAGGCCAGGGCTATTCACCCCTCCACTTT,CASSLGQGYSPLHF
TRBV4-3,.,few,TRBJ2-1,TGCGCCAGCAGCCAAGAAGGGTGGGGAGAGGAGCAGTTCTTC,CASSQEGWGEEQFF
TRBV6-2/TRBV6-3,TRBD2,.,TRBJ2-5,TGTGCCAGCAGTTACTCGCCGCGGGAGAGGCGCCCGTCCCCCCAGTACTTC,CASSYSPRERRPSPQYF
TRBV7-9,.,few,TRBJ2-1,TGTGCCAGCAGCATCCAAGGCGGCTCCTACAATGAGCAGTTCTTC,CASSIQGGSYNEQFF
TRBV6-5,.,many,TRBJ2-3,TGTGCCAGCAGTTACTCGGGCACAGATACGCAGTATTTT,CASSYSGTDTQYF
TRBV29-1,TRBD1,many,TRBJ1-1,TGCAGCGTTGGGACAGGGGGAAACACTGAAGCTTTCTTT,CSVGTGGNTEAFF
TRBV29-1,.,few,TRBJ2-5,TGCAGCGTCATATTAGTGAGCCAAGAGACCCAGTACTTC,CSVILVSQETQYF
TRBV5-1,.,many,TRBJ2-3,TGCGCCAGCAGGCCTCATAGCGGCACAGATACGCAGTATTTT,CASRPHSGTDTQYF
TRBV5-5,TRBD1,few,TRBJ1-6,TGTGCCAGCAGGTCACTGGACAGGACAAATTCACCCCTCCACTTT,CASRSLDRTNSPLHF
TRBV7-2,TRBD2,many,TRBJ2-2,TGTGCCAGCAGCTTAGAGCGGGGTAGGACCGGGGAGCTGTTTTTT,CASSLERGRTGELFF
TRBV12-3/TRBV12-4,.,many,TRBJ2-1,TGTGCCAGCAGCTATGGAGGAGGGCTACCCCGGAGTGAGCAGTTCTTC,CASSYGGGLPRSEQFF
TRBV9,TRBD2,many,TRBJ2-1,TGTGCCAGCAGCGTGTCCGGGACTAGCGGGATTGAGCAGTTCTTC,CASSVSGTSGIEQFF
TRBV15,.,.,TRBJ2-2,TGTGCCACCAGCGGAGATCAAGTCCTGGAGGTTTCGAACACCGGGGAGCTGTTTTTT,CATSGDQVLEVSNTGELFF